This T cell receptor beta chain emerged from a study of cytomegalovirus exposure and HLA in healthy donors. General observations from the study: In an earlier analysis, most TCR beta V segments were productive about 87% or about 30% of the time. In terms of immune exposure information, only CMV serostatus was available. Several of the most significant clusters were apparently associated with common viral pathogens in a later analysis.

13 Jbeta primers and 60 Vbeta primers were used for the PCR. Repertoires were generated with immunoSEQ multiplex PCR, while TCRdb's copy carries only in-frame clones and drops some. The sample yields about 110,000 clones, more than 65% seen once. With 5 bases removed from V and 7 bases from J, the gap between germline ends came to 11 bases. Germline CDR1 and CDR2: MNHEY and SMNVEV (reference sequence). The CDR3 is made up of 12 amino acids. Notes on this clone: No antigen is known for it.

This chain joins TRBV27 and TRBJ1-2; weak D call: TRBD1 (6 bases). The sequenced sample consisted of PBMCs. The source is a boy between 5 and 17 years old in good health and CMV-seronegative. The CDR3 nucleotides read TGTGCCAGCAGTCGGGACATGGTTGGCTACACCTTC. Its protein is CASSRDMVGYTF.